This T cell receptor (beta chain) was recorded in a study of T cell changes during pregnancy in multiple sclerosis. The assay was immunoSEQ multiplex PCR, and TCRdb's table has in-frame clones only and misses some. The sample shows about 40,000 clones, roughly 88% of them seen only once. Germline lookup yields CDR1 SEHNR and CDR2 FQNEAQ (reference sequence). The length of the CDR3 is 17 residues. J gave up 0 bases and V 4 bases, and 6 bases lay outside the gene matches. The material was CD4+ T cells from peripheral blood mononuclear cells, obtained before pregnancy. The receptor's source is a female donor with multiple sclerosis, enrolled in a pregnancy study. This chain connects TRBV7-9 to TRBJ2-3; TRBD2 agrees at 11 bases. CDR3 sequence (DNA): TGTGCCAGCAGCTCCCGACTAGCGGGATCTAGCACAGATACGCAGTATTTT. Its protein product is CASSSRLAGSSTDTQYF.